A selection of T cell receptor beta chains follows, all from one sample in a study of control samples from healthy donors and cancer patients. This table comes from immunoSEQ multiplex PCR, and its TCRdb copy is limited to in-frame clones, with some not included. This repertoire shows roughly 100,000 clones, roughly 90% found once; its top ten account for roughly 19%. Sequenced input: PBMCs. These receptors were taken from a man between 60 and 75 years old with lung cancer. Both conserved end residues are part of each CDR3. D genes are given only for firm matches. The listing skips clone size in some rows; elsewhere it reads once, few, many or a size class.

j_call clone_size d_call v_call cdr3_nt cdr3_aa
TRBJ1-1 - - TRBV30 TGTGCCTGGAGGGGGGTCAGTGAAGCTTTCTTT CAWRGVSEAFF
TRBJ1-6 - - TRBV5-1 TGCGCCAGCAGCTCTGACCCGTTGGGTAATTCACCCCTCCACTTT CASSSDPLGNSPLHF
TRBJ1-1 once - TRBV21-1 TGTGCCAGCAGCAGGCTGAACACTGAAGCTTTCTTT CASSRLNTEAFF
TRBJ2-7 - - TRBV7-7 TGTGCCAGCAGCTTAGATCCGGAATCCTACGAGCAGTACTTC CASSLDPESYEQYF
TRBJ2-1 - - TRBV3-1/TRBV3-2 TGTGCCAGCAGGCCCCAGGGGATGGGCAATGAGCAGTTCTTC CASRPQGMGNEQFF
TRBJ1-5 - - TRBV7-2 TGTGCCAGCAGCGCTTCAGGGGGCAATCAGCCCCAGCATTTT CASSASGGNQPQHF
TRBJ2-1 - - TRBV4-2 TGTGCCAGCAGCATAGGGGGGGCCCCCAATAGGGACAATGAGCAGTTCTTC CASSIGGAPNRDNEQFF
TRBJ1-5 - - TRBV30 TGTGCCTGGAGTCAGGGATTGCATCAGCCCCAGCATTTT CAWSQGLHQPQHF
TRBJ2-3 - - TRBV12-3/TRBV12-4 TGTGCCAGCCGGCCCGGGGCAACAGATACGCAGTATTTT CASRPGATDTQYF
TRBJ2-7 - TRBD1 TRBV9 TGTGCCAGCAGCTTTGGACAGGGGAGATACGAGCAGTACTTC CASSFGQGRYEQYF
TRBJ1-4 once TRBD1 TRBV6-5 TGTGCCAGCAGGACAGGGGGTACTAATGAAAAACTGTTTTTT CASRTGGTNEKLFF
TRBJ1-4 - - TRBV18 TGTGCCAGCTCCACCCTAGAAGGGAATGAAAAACTGTTTTTT CASSTLEGNEKLFF
TRBJ1-1 - - TRBV5-1 TGCGCCAGCAGCTTGGTCACGACGAACACTGAAGCTTTCTTT CASSLVTTNTEAFF
TRBJ1-3 - TRBD1 TRBV5-8 TGTGCCAGCAGCCCGGGGTATGGGACAGGGGGCGCGTCTGGAAACACCATATATTTT CASSPGYGTGGASGNTIYF
TRBJ1-2 - TRBD1 TRBV7-6 TGTGCCAGCAGCGCCGGGACAGGGGGTGGAAACTATGGCTACACCTTC CASSAGTGGGNYGYTF
TRBJ2-4 - TRBD1 TRBV12-5 TGTGCTAGTGGTTCATCCCCGGACGGGACAGAGATAGCCAAAAACATTCAGTACTTC CASGSSPDGTEIAKNIQYF
TRBJ1-6 - TRBD1 TRBV30 TGTGCCTGGAGCAAATCACAGGGGCAGAATTCACCCCTCCACTTT CAWSKSQGQNSPLHF
TRBJ1-3 - - TRBV5-4 TGTGCCAGCAGTAGTACTTGGGCAGGAAACACCATATATTTT CASSSTWAGNTIYF
TRBJ2-2 - - TRBV14 TGTGCCAGCAGCCAAGATGTGGGACACAGCACCGGGGAGCTGTTTTTT CASSQDVGHSTGELFF
TRBJ2-4 once - TRBV24-1 TGTGCCACCAGTGATTTCTCTCCGTCCGGCAAAAACATTCAGTACTTC CATSDFSPSGKNIQYF
TRBJ1-1 - - TRBV2 TGTGCCAGCAGTGATAATTGGGGAACTGAAGCTTTCTTT CASSDNWGTEAFF
TRBJ2-1 - - TRBV18 TGTGCCAGCTCACAGGGGGTCGATGAGCAGTTCTTC CASSQGVDEQFF
TRBJ2-1 once - TRBV4-1 TGCGCCAGCAGCCTCCTCCACGCGACAGACCTCAATGAGCAGTTCTTC CASSLLHATDLNEQFF
TRBJ1-1 - - TRBV10-2 TGCGCCAGCAGTGATAGGAGGAACACTGAAGCTTTCTTT CASSDRRNTEAFF
TRBJ1-2 once - TRBV18 TGTGCCAGCTCGGAAACCTATGGCTACACCTTC CASSETYGYTF
TRBJ2-1 - - TRBV6-5 TGTGCCAGCAGCCGCCCCCCCGGGGGTGAGCAGTTCTTC CASSRPPGGEQFF
TRBJ1-4 once - TRBV7-2 TGTGCCAGCGGTATTACAGGCCTGGGAGCGGAAAAACTGTTTTTT CASGITGLGAEKLFF
TRBJ1-2 - - TRBV6-5 TGTGCCAGCAGTCCCAGGGTGCCCTATGGCTACACCTTC CASSPRVPYGYTF
TRBJ2-3 - - TRBV29-1 TGCAGCGAAAGAACAGGGCCAGATACGCAGTATTTT CSERTGPDTQYF
TRBJ2-3 - TRBD1 TRBV11-2 TGTGCCAGCAGCTTAGAATCCGGGACAGGGGTTTTTAGAAGCACAGATACGCAGTATTTT CASSLESGTGVFRSTDTQYF
TRBJ1-5 - - TRBV6-2/TRBV6-3 TGTGCCAGCAGTCTTACCGGGGCCGGGAATCAGCCCCAGCATTTT CASSLTGAGNQPQHF
TRBJ1-6 - - TRBV6-6 TGTGCCAGCGGCAAGGGGCGGGGACTGGCTAATTCACCCCTCCACTTT CASGKGRGLANSPLHF
TRBJ2-7 few - TRBV5-4 TGTGCCAGCAGCTTGGGCGCAGGGCAGCACGAGCAGTACTTC CASSLGAGQHEQYF
TRBJ2-2 - - TRBV10-1 TGCGCCAGCAGTGAGTCGAAGGGGGGCATGAGCACCGGGGAGCTGTTTTTT CASSESKGGMSTGELFF
TRBJ1-1 once - TRBV6-1 TGTGCCAGCAGTGAGAGGGCCGGGGGGACTGAAGCTTTCTTT CASSERAGGTEAFF
TRBJ1-3 - - TRBV27 TGTGCCAGCAGTTTTAGGGGGGGCAGTGGAAACACCATATATTTT CASSFRGGSGNTIYF
TRBJ2-5 once - TRBV24-1 TGTGCCACCAGTGACTCCGCGTCTGGGCAGATCCAAGAGACCCAGTACTTC CATSDSASGQIQETQYF
TRBJ1-1 once - TRBV5-1 TGCGCCAGCAGCTTGGAAAGTAACCAGGGCTATCGGAACACTGAAGCTTTCTTT CASSLESNQGYRNTEAFF
TRBJ1-1 once - TRBV29-1 TGCAGCGTTGTGGGACTCTCAGACACTGAAGCTTTCTTT CSVVGLSDTEAFF
TRBJ1-2 - TRBD1 TRBV5-1 TGCGCCAGCAGCTTGGGGGGGACAGGGGGCGCTGGCTACACCTTC CASSLGGTGGAGYTF
TRBJ2-3 - - TRBV13 TGTGCCAGCAGCTCAAAACGAGACACAGATACGCAGTATTTT CASSSKRDTDTQYF
TRBJ1-2 - - TRBV12-3/TRBV12-4 TGTGCCAGCAGTTTAGGGGGGCGCGGTGGCTACACCTTC CASSLGGRGGYTF
TRBJ1-5 once - TRBV24-1 TGTGCCACCAGTGATCCGGGCCTCTCGACCCAGCATTTT CATSDPGLSTQHF
TRBJ2-3 - TRBD1 TRBV2 TGTGCCAGCAGTGACAGGGGGAGCACAGATACGCAGTATTTT CASSDRGSTDTQYF
TRBJ2-5 - - TRBV30 TGTGCCTGGAGTGTACAAGTTTTTGGAGGGACCCAGTACTTC CAWSVQVFGGTQYF
TRBJ2-1 - - TRBV27 TGTGCCAGCAGCTTGCGAGCACAGGCGTTAAGCTCCTACAATGAGCAGTTCTTC CASSLRAQALSSYNEQFF
TRBJ1-2 - TRBD1 TRBV3-1/TRBV3-2 TGTGCCAGCAGCCCCTTACAGGGGGCGTATGGCTACACCTTC CASSPLQGAYGYTF
TRBJ1-4 - - TRBV19 TGTGCCAGTAGTATAGTGAATGGAAATGAAAAACTGTTTTTT CASSIVNGNEKLFF
TRBJ1-5 - - TRBV5-1 TGCGCCAGCAGCAGGGACAGCAATCAGCCCCAGCATTTT CASSRDSNQPQHF
TRBJ2-5 - - TRBV5-4 TGTGCCAGCAGCTTATCCGGGACACTCCAACAAGAGACCCAGTACTTC CASSLSGTLQQETQYF
TRBJ1-3 - TRBD1 TRBV6-6 TGTGCCAGTGGACAGGCGAGCTCTGGAAACACCATATATTTT CASGQASSGNTIYF
TRBJ2-5 - - TRBV9 TGTGCCAGCAGCGTAGAGGGTAGGAGGCAAGAGACCCAGTACTTC CASSVEGRRQETQYF
TRBJ1-1 - - TRBV6-4 TGTGCCAGCAGCAAAGACGGGACGAACACTGAAGCTTTCTTT CASSKDGTNTEAFF
TRBJ2-7 - - TRBV5-4 TGTGCCAGCAGCTTGGTGCAGGGATCGTCCTACGAGCAGTACTTC CASSLVQGSSYEQYF
TRBJ1-1 - - TRBV7-3 TGTGCCAGCAGCTCCTTCAACCTTCAGAACACTGAAGCTTTCTTT CASSSFNLQNTEAFF